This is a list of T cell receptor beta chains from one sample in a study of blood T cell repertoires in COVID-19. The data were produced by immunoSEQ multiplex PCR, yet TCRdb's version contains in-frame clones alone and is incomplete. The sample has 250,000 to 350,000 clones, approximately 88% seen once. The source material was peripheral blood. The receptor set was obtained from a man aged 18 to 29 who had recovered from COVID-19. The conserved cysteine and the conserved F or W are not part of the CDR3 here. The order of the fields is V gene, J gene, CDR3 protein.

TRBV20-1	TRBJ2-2	SASGTSGRALTGELF
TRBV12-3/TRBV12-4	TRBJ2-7	ASRESGADEQY
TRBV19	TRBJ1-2	ASSMFSLYYGYT
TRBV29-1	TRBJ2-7	SALSPIYEQY
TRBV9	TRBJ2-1	ASSSRRDRVFNEQF
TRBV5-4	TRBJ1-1	ASSLGGLVFVHTEAF
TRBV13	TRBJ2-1	ASSWRSSYNEQF
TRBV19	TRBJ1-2	ASSIGTGVRGHGYT
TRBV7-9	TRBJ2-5	ASSLAGGQETQY
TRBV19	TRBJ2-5	ASSIGQGRYQETQY
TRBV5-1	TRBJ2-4	ASSLDEVAKNIQY
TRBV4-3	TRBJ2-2	ASSQDLLSGELF
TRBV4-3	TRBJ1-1	ASSQGQIADTEAF
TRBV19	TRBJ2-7	ASSWDTSYEQY
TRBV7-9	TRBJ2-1	ASSLGANEQF
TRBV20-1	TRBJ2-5	SASSGAGASETQY
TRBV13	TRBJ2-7	ASSLDLLAGPTLYEQY
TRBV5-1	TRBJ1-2	ASSLGQGASYGYT
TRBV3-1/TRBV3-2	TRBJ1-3	ASSQVFSGEGNTIY
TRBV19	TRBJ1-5	ASSIGSVGNQPQH
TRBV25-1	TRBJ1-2	ASWGGTKGYT
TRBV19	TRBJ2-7	ASGQLYEQY
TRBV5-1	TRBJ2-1	ASSLGLAGVDEQF
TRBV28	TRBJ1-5	ASSLFGWGQGLGQPQH
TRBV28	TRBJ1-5	ASTSNQPQH
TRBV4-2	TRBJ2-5	ASSRGQGGETQY
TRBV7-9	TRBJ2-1	ASSRTSGAYNEQF
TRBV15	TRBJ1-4	ATSTRTGVGEKLF
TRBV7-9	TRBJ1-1	ASTDAGTGNTEAF
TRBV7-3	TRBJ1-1	ASSLSPGNTEAF
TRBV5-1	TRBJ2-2	ASSLLGDTGELF
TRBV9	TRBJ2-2	ASSVSGGSANTGELF
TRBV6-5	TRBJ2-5	ASSYWKGSLETQY
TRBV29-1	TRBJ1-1	SVGQLNTEAF
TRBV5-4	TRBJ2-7	ASSLAGGTGNEQY
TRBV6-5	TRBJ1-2	ASSYSGELDGYT
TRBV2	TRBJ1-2	ASRETGPLNYGYT
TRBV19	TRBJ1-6	ASSTENSPLH
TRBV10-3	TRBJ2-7	AISETSVVYEQY
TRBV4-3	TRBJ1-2	ASSQGTGGYT
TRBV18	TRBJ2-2	ASSPPGARGGGGELF